This TCR beta chain was sequenced during a study of T cells after yellow fever vaccination (dated by TCRdb to the late 2010s). Regarding the study in general: Libraries from fractions with low cell numbers were prepared with the SMART-Seq v4 Ultra Low Input RNA kit. To follow T-cell clones before and after both primary and booster YFV17D yellow fever vaccination, bulk TCR alpha and beta repertoires underwent longitudinal sequencing. The cohort comprised two healthy male donors, one aged 18 to 29 and one aged 30 to 40 years. Bulk PBMC replicates and cell subsets were isolated from blood drawn at multiple timepoints before and after both primary and secondary immunization.

Here is what the overall study found, with its caveats: Compared with the primary T-cell response, the secondary T-cell response was weaker but faster, peaking on day 5 rather than day 15. Because abundant contaminating clonotypes from the bulk population could be contained in FACS-sorted repertoires, computational filtering was required. A small share of clonotypes was detected in both CD4 and CD8 compartments, with the overlap likely arising from convergent recombination. Because only a couple of donors were included in the study, the extent to which the findings can be generalized is limited. Most clones expanded after primary vaccination were re-detected after the booster (96% of CD4 and around nine tenths of CD8), suggesting broad memory maintenance.

Interpreted using the paper, the treatment or condition label stands for: live attenuated yellow fever vaccine strain. Two biological replicates of bulk PBMCs were collected at each blood-draw timepoint. PBMCs were isolated from peripheral blood using a standard Ficoll-Paque protocol. RNA was extracted with TriZol from bulk PBMCs, CD4 and CD8 fractions, and dextramer-positive and dextramer-negative fractions. This clonotype was seen many times. The antigen it recognizes is unknown. The record has no base qualities; no much larger clone is one base away. TCRdb records Illumina NovaSeq 6000 as the sequencer. TCR cDNA was made using 5'RACE template switching, a step that added a universal primer site and unique molecular identifiers. cDNA synthesis was primed from both the TCR alpha and TCR beta constant segments. Two PCR steps were used to amplify libraries, with sample barcodes and sequencing adapters being added in the second step. Libraries were sequenced on Illumina HiSeq 2500 (2x100 bp) or NovaSeq (2x150 bp). The authors' pipeline ran thus. MIGEC handled demultiplexing of reads and collapsing into UMI consensus sequences, while MiXCR performed V(D)J alignment. Vaccine-responding clonotypes were defined with edgeR using replicate PBMC samples, requiring FDR below 0.01 and a log2 fold change above 5 up to day 15. Each bulk clonotype was labeled CD4 or CD8 based on which sequenced repertoire, CD4 or CD8, contained the clonotype at higher abundance. TCRdb cleaned the public reads at Q25 with fastp, built clones with MiXCR and kept in-frame beta chains. Rows are unified per CDR3 protein, each entry keeping the most common DNA and genes. TCRdb's processing, not the study's, gives the V and J calls here. In all, the sample holds fewer than 450,000 distinct CDR3 sequences, and 3% to 4.5% of those were seen once. The ten largest clones add up to 24% of the sample.

The germline ends are 11 bases apart after V is trimmed by 4 bases and J by 3 bases. The CDR3, from cysteine to phenylalanine, totals 14 residues. Only the CDR3 DNA stays, 42 bases, in frame from base 1. From a lookup of the germline V gene, CDR1 and CDR2 are MNHEY and SVGAGI. The TCR sequence derives from a man younger than 35 who received the YFV17D yellow fever vaccine. The sample consisted of PBMCs, taken 5 days after the yellow fever booster vaccination. The chain was built from TRBV6-5 and TRBJ2-3; the D gene lacks a confident call. The CDR3 corresponds to CASSSGWATDTQYF. The DNA sequence is TGTGCCAGCAGTTCCGGGTGGGCAACAGATACGCAGTATTTT.